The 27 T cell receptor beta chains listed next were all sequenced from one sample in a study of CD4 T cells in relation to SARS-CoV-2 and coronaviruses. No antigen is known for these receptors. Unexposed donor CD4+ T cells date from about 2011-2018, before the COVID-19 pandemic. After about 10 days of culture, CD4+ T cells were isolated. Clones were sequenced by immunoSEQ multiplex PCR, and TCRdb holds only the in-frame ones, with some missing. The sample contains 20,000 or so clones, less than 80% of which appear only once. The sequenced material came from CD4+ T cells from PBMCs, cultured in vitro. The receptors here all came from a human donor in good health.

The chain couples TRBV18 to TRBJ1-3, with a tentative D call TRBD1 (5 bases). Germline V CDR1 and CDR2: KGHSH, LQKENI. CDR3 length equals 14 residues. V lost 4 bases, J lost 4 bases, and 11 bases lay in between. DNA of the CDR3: TGTGCCAGCTCACAGACAGCACCGGGAAACACCATATATTTT. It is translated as CASSQTAPGNTIYF.

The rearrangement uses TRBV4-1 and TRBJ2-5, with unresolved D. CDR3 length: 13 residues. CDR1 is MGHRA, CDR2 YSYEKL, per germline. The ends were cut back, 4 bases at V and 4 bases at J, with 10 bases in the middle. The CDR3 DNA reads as TGCGCCAGCAGCCGGGTCCCGGCAGAGACCCAGTACTTC. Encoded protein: CASSRVPAETQYF.

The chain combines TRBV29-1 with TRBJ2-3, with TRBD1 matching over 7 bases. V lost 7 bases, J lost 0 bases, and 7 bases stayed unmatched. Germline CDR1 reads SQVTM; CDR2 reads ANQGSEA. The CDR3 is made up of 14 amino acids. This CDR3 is CSGHGTASTDTQYF. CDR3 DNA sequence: TGCAGCGGCCACGGGACAGCCAGCACAGATACGCAGTATTTT.

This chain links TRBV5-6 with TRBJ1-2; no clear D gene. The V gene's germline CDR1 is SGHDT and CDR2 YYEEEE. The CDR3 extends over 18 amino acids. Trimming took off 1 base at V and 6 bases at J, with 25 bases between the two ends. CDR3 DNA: TGTGCCAGCAGCTTGATAGGCGTCGTCGGGAGGCCCACCGATGGCTACACCTTC. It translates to CASSLIGVVGRPTDGYTF.

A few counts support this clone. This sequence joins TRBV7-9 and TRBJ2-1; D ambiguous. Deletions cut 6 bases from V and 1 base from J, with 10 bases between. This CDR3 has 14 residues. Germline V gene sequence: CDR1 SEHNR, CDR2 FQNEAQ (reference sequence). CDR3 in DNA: TGTGCCAGCAGTCTTTCCTTTTCCTACAATGAGCAGTTCTTC. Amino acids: CASSLSFSYNEQFF.

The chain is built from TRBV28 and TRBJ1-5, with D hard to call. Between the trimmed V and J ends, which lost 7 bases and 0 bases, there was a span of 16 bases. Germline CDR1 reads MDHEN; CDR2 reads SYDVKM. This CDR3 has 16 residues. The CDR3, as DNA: TGTGCCAGCATCCACACCTTATCCTATAGCAATCAGCCCCAGCATTTT. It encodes CASIHTLSYSNQPQHF.

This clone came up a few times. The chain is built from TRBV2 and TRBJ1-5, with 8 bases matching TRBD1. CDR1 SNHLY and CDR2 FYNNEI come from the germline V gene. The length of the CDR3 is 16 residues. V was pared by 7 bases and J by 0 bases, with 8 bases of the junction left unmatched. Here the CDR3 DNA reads TGTGCCAGCATTCCCGGGACAGGAACTAGCAATCAGCCCCAGCATTTT. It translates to CASIPGTGTSNQPQHF.

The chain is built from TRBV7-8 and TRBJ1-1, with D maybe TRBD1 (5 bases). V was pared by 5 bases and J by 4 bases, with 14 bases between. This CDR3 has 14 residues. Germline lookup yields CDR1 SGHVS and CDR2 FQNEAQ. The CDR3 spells CASSPTGPGTEAFF. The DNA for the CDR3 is TGTGCCAGCAGCCCGACGGGGCCAGGCACTGAAGCTTTCTTT.

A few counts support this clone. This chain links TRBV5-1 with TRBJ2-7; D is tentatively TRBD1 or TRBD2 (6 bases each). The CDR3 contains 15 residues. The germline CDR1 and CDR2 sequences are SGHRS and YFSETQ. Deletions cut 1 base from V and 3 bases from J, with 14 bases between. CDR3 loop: CASSLIGGQGYEQYF. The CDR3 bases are TGCGCCAGCAGCTTGATCGGGGGCCAGGGCTACGAGCAGTACTTC.

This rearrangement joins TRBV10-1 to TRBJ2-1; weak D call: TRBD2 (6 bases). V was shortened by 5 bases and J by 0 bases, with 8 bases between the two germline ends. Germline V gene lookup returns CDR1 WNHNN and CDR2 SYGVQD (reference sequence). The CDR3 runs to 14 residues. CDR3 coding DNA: TGCGCCAGCAGTTTGGGGGGCTCCTACAATGAGCAGTTCTTC. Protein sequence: CASSLGGSYNEQFF.

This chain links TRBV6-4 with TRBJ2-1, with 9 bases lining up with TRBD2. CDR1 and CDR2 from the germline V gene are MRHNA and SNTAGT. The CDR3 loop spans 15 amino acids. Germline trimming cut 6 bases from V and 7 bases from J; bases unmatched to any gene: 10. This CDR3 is CASSTIAGEINEQFF. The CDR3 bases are TGTGCCAGCAGCACCATAGCGGGAGAGATAAATGAGCAGTTCTTC.

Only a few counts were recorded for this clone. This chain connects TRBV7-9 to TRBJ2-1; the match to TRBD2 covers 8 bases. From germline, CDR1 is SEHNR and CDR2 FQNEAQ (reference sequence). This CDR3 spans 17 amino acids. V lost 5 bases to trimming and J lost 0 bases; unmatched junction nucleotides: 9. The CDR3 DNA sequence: TGTGCCAGCAGCCCACCGACTAGCGCGAGCTCCTACAATGAGCAGTTCTTC. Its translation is CASSPPTSASSYNEQFF.

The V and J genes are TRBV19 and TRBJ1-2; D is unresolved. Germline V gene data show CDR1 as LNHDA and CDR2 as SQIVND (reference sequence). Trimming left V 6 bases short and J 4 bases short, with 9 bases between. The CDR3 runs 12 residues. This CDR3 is CASREQAYGYTF. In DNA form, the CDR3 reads TGTGCCAGTAGGGAACAAGCCTATGGCTACACCTTC.

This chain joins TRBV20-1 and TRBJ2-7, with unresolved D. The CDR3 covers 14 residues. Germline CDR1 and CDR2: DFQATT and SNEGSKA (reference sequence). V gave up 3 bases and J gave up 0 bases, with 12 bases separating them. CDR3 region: CSASNTPYSYEQYF. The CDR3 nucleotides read TGCAGTGCTAGTAACACTCCTTACTCCTACGAGCAGTACTTC.

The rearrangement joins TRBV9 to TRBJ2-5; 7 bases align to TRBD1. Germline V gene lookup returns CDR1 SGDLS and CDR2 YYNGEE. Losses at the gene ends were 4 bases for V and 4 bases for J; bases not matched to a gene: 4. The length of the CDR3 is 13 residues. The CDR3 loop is CASSPDRPETQYF. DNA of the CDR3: TGTGCCAGCAGCCCGGACAGGCCAGAGACCCAGTACTTC.

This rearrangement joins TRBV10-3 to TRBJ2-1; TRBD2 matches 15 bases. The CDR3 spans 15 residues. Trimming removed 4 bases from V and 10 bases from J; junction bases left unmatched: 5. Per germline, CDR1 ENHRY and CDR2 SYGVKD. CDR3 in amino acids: CAISGTSGGEGEQFF. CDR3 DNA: TGTGCCATCAGTGGGACTAGCGGGGGGGAGGGGGAGCAGTTCTTC.

CDR3 amino acids: CASSLGRDYGYTF. CDR3 nucleotides: TGCGCCAGCAGCTTGGGACGGGACTATGGCTACACCTTC. The chain carries TRBV5-1 and TRBJ1-2; D remains unclear. CDR3 length: 13 amino acids. The V gene's germline CDR1 is SGHRS and CDR2 YFSETQ. Between the trimmed V and J ends, which lost 0 bases and 3 bases, there was a span of 6 bases.

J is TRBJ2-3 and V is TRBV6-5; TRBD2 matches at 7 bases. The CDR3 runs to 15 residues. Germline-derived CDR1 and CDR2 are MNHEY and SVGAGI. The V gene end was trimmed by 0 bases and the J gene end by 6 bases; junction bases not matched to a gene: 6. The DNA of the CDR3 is TGTGCCAGCAGTTACTCGAGGCGGGAGATGGATACGCAGTATTTT. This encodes CASSYSRREMDTQYF.

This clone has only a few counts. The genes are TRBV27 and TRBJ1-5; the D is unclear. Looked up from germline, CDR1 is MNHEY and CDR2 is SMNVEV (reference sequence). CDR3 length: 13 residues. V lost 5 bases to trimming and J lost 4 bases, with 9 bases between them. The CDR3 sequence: CASSSVGNQPQHF. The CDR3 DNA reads TGTGCCAGCAGTAGCGTAGGTAATCAGCCCCAGCATTTT.

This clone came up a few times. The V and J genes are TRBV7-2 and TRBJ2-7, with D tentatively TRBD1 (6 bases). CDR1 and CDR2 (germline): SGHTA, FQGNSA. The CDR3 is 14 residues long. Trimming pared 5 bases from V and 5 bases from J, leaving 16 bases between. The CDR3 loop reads CASSPTGVSHEQYF. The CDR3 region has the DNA TGTGCCAGCAGCCCGACAGGAGTATCCCACGAGCAGTACTTC. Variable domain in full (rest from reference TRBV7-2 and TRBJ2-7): GAGVSQSPSNKVTEKGKDVELRCDPISGHTALYWYRQSLGQGLEFLIYFQGNSAPDKSGLPSDRFSAERTGGSVSTLTIQRTQQEDSAVYLCASSPTGVSHEQYFGPGTRLTVT.

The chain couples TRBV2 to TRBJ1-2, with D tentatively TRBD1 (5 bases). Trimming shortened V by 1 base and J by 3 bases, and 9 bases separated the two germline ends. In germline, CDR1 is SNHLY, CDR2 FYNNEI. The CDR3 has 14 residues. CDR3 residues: CASSEGGGYYGYTF. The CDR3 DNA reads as TGTGCCAGCAGTGAAGGTGGGGGATACTATGGCTACACCTTC.

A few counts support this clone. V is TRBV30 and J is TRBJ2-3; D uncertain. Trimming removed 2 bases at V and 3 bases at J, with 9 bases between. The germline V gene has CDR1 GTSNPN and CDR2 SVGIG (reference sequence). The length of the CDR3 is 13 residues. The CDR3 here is CAWSLKGTDTQYF. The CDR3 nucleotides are TGTGCCTGGAGTTTAAAGGGTACAGATACGCAGTATTTT.

The CDR3 DNA reads TGTGCCAGCAGCTTGGGACAGGGATTTATGGATGGCTACACCTTC. Its protein product is CASSLGQGFMDGYTF. The gene calls are TRBV9 and TRBJ1-2; 9 bases match TRBD1. CDR3 length: 15 residues. Germline V gene lookup returns CDR1 SGDLS and CDR2 YYNGEE. V lost 4 bases and J lost 6; bases outside the gene matches: 10. Looking up the rest from reference TRBV9 and TRBJ1-2 gives the full variable domain: DSGVTQTPKHLITATGQRVTLRCSPRSGDLSVYWYQQSLDQGLQFLIQYYNGEERAKGNILERFSAQQFPDLHSELNLSSLELGDSALYFCASSLGQGFMDGYTFGSGTRLTVV.

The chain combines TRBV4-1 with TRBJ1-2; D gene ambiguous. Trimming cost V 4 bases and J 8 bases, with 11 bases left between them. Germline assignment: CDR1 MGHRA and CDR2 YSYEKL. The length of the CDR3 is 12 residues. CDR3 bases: TGCGCCAGCAGCCCCGAAGTGGGAGGCTACACCTTC. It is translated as CASSPEVGGYTF.

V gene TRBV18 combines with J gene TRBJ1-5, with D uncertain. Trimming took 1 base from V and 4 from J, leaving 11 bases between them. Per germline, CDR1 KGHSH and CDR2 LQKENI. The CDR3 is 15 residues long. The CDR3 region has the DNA TGTGCCAGCTCACCACAACGGTCAGCTAATCAGCCCCAGCATTTT. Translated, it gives CASSPQRSANQPQHF.

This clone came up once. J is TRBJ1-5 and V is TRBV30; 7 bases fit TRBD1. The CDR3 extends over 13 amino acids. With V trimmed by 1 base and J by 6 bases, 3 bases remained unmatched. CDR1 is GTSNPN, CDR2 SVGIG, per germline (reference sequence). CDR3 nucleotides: TGTGCCTGGAGTGGACAGGGCCTTCAGCCCCAGCATTTT. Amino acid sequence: CAWSGQGLQPQHF.

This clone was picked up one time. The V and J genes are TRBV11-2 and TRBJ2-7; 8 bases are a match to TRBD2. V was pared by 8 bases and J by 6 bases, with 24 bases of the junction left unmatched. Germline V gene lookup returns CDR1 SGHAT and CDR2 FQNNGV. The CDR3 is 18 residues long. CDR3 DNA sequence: TGTGCCAGCGAACTAAATGCAGTACTGGCGGGAGGATTTAGCGAGCAGTACTTC. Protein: CASELNAVLAGGFSEQYF.